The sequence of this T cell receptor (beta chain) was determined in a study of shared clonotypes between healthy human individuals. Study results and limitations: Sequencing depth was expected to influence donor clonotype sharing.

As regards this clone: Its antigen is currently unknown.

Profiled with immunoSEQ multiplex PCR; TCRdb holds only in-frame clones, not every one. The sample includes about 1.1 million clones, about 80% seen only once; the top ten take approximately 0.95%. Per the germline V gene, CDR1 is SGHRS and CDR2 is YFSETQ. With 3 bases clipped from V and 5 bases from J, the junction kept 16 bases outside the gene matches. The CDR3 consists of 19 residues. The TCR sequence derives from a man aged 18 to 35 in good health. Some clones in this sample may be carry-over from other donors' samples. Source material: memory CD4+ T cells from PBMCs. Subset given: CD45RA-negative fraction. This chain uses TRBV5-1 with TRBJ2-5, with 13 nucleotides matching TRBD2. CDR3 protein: CASSSTPPGLAGISETQYF. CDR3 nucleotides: TGCGCCAGCAGCTCAACTCCGCCGGGACTAGCGGGAATTTCGGAGACCCAGTACTTC.